The TCR beta chain under discussion was sequenced for a study of OX40 agonist ivuxolimab in advanced cancers. Study-level information: Patients' therapy was ivuxolimab, an antibody that acts as an agonist of OX40 (CD134). Dose-escalation patients suffered from hepatocellular carcinoma, melanoma, renal cell or head and neck cancer. Males comprised 82.7% of the group, whose mean age was roughly 60 years (range roughly 20 to 85).

Per germline, CDR1 KGHSH and CDR2 LQKENI. Trimming removed 2 bases from V and 6 bases from J; junction bases left unmatched: 3. This CDR3 comprises 15 residues. General study findings and limits: Researchers did not establish what antigens the expanded peripheral T cells target.

Sequenced by immunoSEQ multiplex PCR; TCRdb stores in-frame clones only, minus some. This table holds about 35,000 clones, roughly 91% found once. Regarding this clone: Its specificity is unknown.

The material sequenced was CD4+ or CD8+ T cells sorted from blood, taken in a trial of the OX40 agonist ivuxolimab. The genes are TRBV18 and TRBJ2-4, with TRBD1 identical over 11 bases. The receptor comes from an adult with an advanced solid tumor such as melanoma, head and neck, liver or kidney cancer. CDR3 DNA sequence: TGTGCCAGCTCACCAACCGGGACAGGGGGAAACATTCAGTACTTC. It encodes CASSPTGTGGNIQYF. The full variable domain, with the rest looked up from reference TRBV18 and TRBJ2-4, is NAGVMQNPRHLVRRRGQEARLRCSPMKGHSHVYWYRQLPEEGLKFMVYLQKENIIDESGMPKERFSAEFPKEGPSILRIQQVVRGDSAAYFCASSPTGTGGNIQYFGAGTRLSVL.